One sample yielded the 32 T cell receptor beta chains listed below, sequenced in a study of tumor and adjacent non-tumor tissue in lung cancer. A modified ARM-PCR protocol with three rounds of nested PCR amplified TCRbeta. TCRdb independently ran MiXCR on the multiplex PCR reads; one entry per CDR3 protein. Of about 110,000 distinct CDR3 sequences in the sample, about 64% were seen once. RNA was extracted from bulk tissue without any cell sorting. The normal lung tissue was taken more than 3 cm from the tumor edge. Material: distant non-tumor lung tissue. These receptors came from a man aged 55 to 70 with non-small cell lung cancer.

A word on this clonotype: A much larger clonotype is one base distant, so this may be a read error. This chain joins TRBV6-1 and TRBJ1-2; a weak D match, TRBD1 (5 bases). The CDR3 extends over 15 amino acids. V gave up 7 bases and J gave up 4 bases, with 19 bases separating them. CDR1 is MNHNS and CDR2 is SASEGT in the germline V gene. CDR3 residues: CASNHAGLLSYGYTF. The CDR3 region has the DNA TGTGCCAGCAACCATGCGGGACTCCTTAGCTATGGCTACACCTTC.

By sample fraction, this clonotype is medium-sized. The chain combines TRBV11-1 with TRBJ2-1, with a weak D call TRBD1 (5 bases). In germline, CDR1 is SGHAT, CDR2 FQDESV (reference sequence). The V gene lost 2 bases and the J gene lost 5 bases, with 13 bases spanning the gap. The CDR3 loop spans 15 amino acids. The CDR3: CASSLRGIENNEQFF. The CDR3 nucleotides are TGTGCCAGCAGCTTAAGGGGTATTGAGAACAATGAGCAGTTCTTC.

The V call is TRBV20-1, the J call TRBJ2-7; weak D call: TRBD1 (5 bases). The V gene's germline CDR1 is DFQATT and CDR2 SNEGSKA (reference sequence). This CDR3 is built from 13 residues. Trimming took off 4 bases at V and 1 base at J, with 11 bases between the two ends. The CDR3 bases are TGCAGTGCTATCGGTCAGGGATCCTACGAGCAGTACTTC. As protein: CSAIGQGSYEQYF.

As for this clonotype: Sequence at one end of the junction differs from germline and may be a read error. The genes are TRBV11-3 and TRBJ2-3; no reliable D call. Germline lookup yields CDR1 SGHNT and CDR2 YENEEA. CDR3 length: 14 residues. The chain's CDR3 is CASSPSRNTDTQYF. As DNA, the CDR3 is TGCGCAAGCAGCCCATCTAGAAACACAGATACGCAGTATTTT.

This clonotype was found many times. A read error may explain this, as a much larger clone is one base away. The gene calls are TRBV11-2 and TRBJ2-2; D is perhaps TRBD1 (6 bases). The germline V gene has CDR1 SGHAT and CDR2 FQNNGV. This CDR3 region has 17 residues. DNA for the CDR3: TGTGCCAGCAGCTTACTTTCAGGGGCGACGAACACCGGGGAGCTGTCTTTT. It is translated as CASSLLSGATNTGELSF.

In the case of this clonotype: Because the CDR3 is missing its conserved closing phenylalanine or tryptophan, this is likely a read error. The chain uses TRBV2 and TRBJ1-6; weak D call: TRBD1 (6 bases). Trimming stripped 9 bases from V and 7 bases from J, with 10 bases between. The CDR3 sequence is 12 residues long. Germline CDR1 reads SNHLY; CDR2 reads FYNNEI. The CDR3 nucleotides read TGTGCCAGACAGGGAGACAATTCACCCCTCCACTCT. Its protein product is CARQGDNSPLHS.

This clonotype was observed once. This could be a read error, since a much larger clone is one nucleotide away. The rearrangement uses TRBV12-3 or TRBV12-4 and TRBJ1-1; D is ambiguous. The CDR3 spans 14 residues. CDR3 in DNA: TGTGCCAGCAGTTTCCAGGAGATGAACACTGAAGCTCTCTTT. This translates into CASSFQEMNTEALF.

As for this clonotype: Compared with germline, one end of the junction differs, possibly owing to a read error. V gene TRBV10-3 combines with J gene TRBJ1-1; D might be TRBD1 (6 bases). CDR3 length equals 14 residues. Germline assignment: CDR1 ENHRY and CDR2 SYGVKD. CDR3 in amino acids: CAISESGAAAEAFF. For the CDR3, the DNA is TGTGCCATTAGTGAGTCGGGGGCGGCTGCTGAAGCTTTCTTT.

The CDR3 DNA is TGTGCCGTCAGTAAGGGGTGGGGCAACATGAACACTGAAGCTTTCTTT. Translation: CAVSKGWGNMNTEAFF. The chain has TRBV6-6 and TRBJ1-1; TRBD1 might be the D (5 bases). The CDR3 extends over 16 amino acids. Looked up from germline, CDR1 is MNHNY and CDR2 is SVGAGI (reference sequence). V lost 11 bases and J lost 0, with 22 bases in between.

In the case of this clonotype: At one of its ends the junction is not consistent with the germline gene, which may arise from a read error. The chain has TRBV6-6 and TRBJ2-7, with 12 bases that match TRBD2. The V gene's germline CDR1 is MNHNY and CDR2 SVGAGI (reference sequence). This CDR3 spans 17 amino acids. The CDR3 spells CASSHSKFGLAGTEQYF. The DNA of the CDR3 is TGTGCCAGCAGTCACTCGAAATTCGGACTAGCGGGAACCGAGCAGTACTTC.

Notes on this clonotype: A clone one base away is much larger, so this may be a read error. The chain has TRBV5-1 and TRBJ2-7, with D perhaps TRBD1 or TRBD2 (5 bases each). The germline V and J ends were trimmed by 3 bases and 5 bases, with 21 bases remaining between them. The CDR3 is 16 residues long. The germline CDR1 and CDR2 sequences are SGHRS and YFSETQ. CDR3 amino acids: CASSSRGGADGNEQYF. CDR3 DNA sequence: TGCGCCAGCAGCTCTCGAGGTGGGGCGGACGGGAACGAGCAGTACTTC.

Many counts were recorded for this clonotype. The J gene is TRBJ2-3, the V gene TRBV20-1; D gene unclear. The germline V gene has CDR1 DFQATT and CDR2 SNEGSKA (reference sequence). CDR3 length equals 14 residues. Trimming removed 0 bases at V and 0 bases at J, with 7 bases between. The CDR3 sequence is CSARDVQSTDTQYF. The CDR3 bases are TGCAGTGCTAGAGATGTACAGAGCACAGATACGCAGTATTTT.

The count of this clonotype is one. The CDR3 is CASNFSDEQFF. The CDR3 nucleotides are TGTGCCAGCAACTTTAGCGATGAGCAGTTCTTC. The chain combines TRBV5-5 with TRBJ2-1; D may be TRBD2 (5 bases). V was trimmed by 6 bases and J by 8 bases, leaving 9 bases between them. This CDR3 has 11 residues. The germline V gene encodes CDR1 SGHKS and CDR2 YYEKEE (reference sequence).

About this clonotype itself: This may arise from a read error, as a much more abundant clone is one base away. The chain has TRBV5-1 and TRBJ2-5; 7 bases line up with TRBD2. The CDR3 contains 13 residues. Germline V lookup: CDR1 SGHRS, CDR2 YFSETQ. The CDR3 protein is CASIPVGRETHYF. The CDR3 DNA reads TGCGCCAGCATCCCGGTGGGGCGGGAGACCCACTACTTC.

This clonotype was counted at least ten times. The chain links TRBV6-1 to TRBJ2-7, with 7 positions matching TRBD1. Germline trimming cut 8 bases from V and 2 bases from J; bases unmatched to any gene: 6. Germline-derived CDR1 and CDR2 are MNHNS and SASEGT. This CDR3 contains 13 residues. CDR3 protein: CASHRGPTYEQYF. The CDR3 DNA sequence: TGTGCCAGCCACAGGGGACCGACCTACGAGCAGTACTTC.

With regard to this clonotype: With a much larger clone just one base away, this may be a read error. The missing conserved phenylalanine or tryptophan at the end of this CDR3 makes a read error likely. This sequence joins TRBV20-1 and TRBJ2-7; D may be TRBD1 or TRBD2 (6 bases each). V lost 4 bases and J 4 bases, leaving 20 bases between the germline ends. The CDR3 sequence is 15 residues long. CDR1 is DFQATT, CDR2 SNEGSKA, per germline (reference sequence). The CDR3 DNA sequence: TGCAGTGCTATCGATGGGGGGCGCTCGGTTTACGAGCAGTACTCC. This codes for CSAIDGGRSVYEQYS.

In this sample, this clonotype turned up once. The V gene is TRBV5-6, the J gene TRBJ2-3; D not certain. V was clipped by 3 bases and J by 2 bases, with 13 bases between them. The CDR3 has 15 residues. Germline V lookup: CDR1 SGHDT, CDR2 YYEEEE. In nucleotides, the CDR3 is TGTGCCAGCAGCTGTATAGGTTCTATCACAGATACGCAGTATTTT. As protein: CASSCIGSITDTQYF.

Points on this clonotype: Compared with germline, one end of the junction differs, possibly owing to a read error. The V call is TRBV11-2, the J call TRBJ2-2; 12 nucleotides align to TRBD2. This CDR3 comprises 18 residues. Looked up from germline, CDR1 is SGHAT and CDR2 is FQNNGV. The CDR3 is CAISSRLAGATNTGVLFF. In nucleotides, the CDR3 is TGTGCCATCAGCTCGAGACTAGCGGGAGCGACGAACACCGGGGTGCTGTTTTTT.

This clonotype has just a few counts. Possible read error: a much larger clone is one base away. The chain combines TRBV12-3 or TRBV12-4 with TRBJ2-5, with 12 bases identical to TRBD2. This CDR3 is 15 amino acids long. The CDR3 DNA is TGTGTCAGCAGTTTATATCTAGCGGGAGGGGAGACCCAGTACTTC. It is translated as CVSSLYLAGGETQYF.

The genes are TRBV5-1 and TRBJ2-1; D possibly corresponds to TRBD2 (5 bases). The CDR3 extends over 14 amino acids. V was shortened by 4 bases and J by 0 bases, with 8 bases between the two germline ends. CDR1 and CDR2 (germline): SGHRS, YFSETQ. CDR3 loop: CASSLDYSYNEQFF. In DNA, the CDR3 is TGCGCCAGCAGCCTCGACTACTCCTACAATGAGCAGTTCTTC.

The chain uses TRBV11-2 and TRBJ2-5; 15 bases agree with TRBD2. Germline values: CDR1 SGHAT, CDR2 FQNNGV. The CDR3 is 17 residues long. Trimming at V came to 6 bases and at J to 5 bases, leaving 10 bases not matched to a gene. The CDR3: CASSFGLAGGRDETQYF. The CDR3 DNA is TGTGCCAGCAGTTTTGGACTAGCGGGGGGGCGCGACGAGACCCAGTACTTC.

The chain employs TRBV28 and TRBJ1-2, with 9 bases identical to TRBD1. The CDR3 length is 14 residues. Per germline, CDR1 MDHEN and CDR2 SYDVKM. V shed 6 bases, J shed 5 bases, and the junction held 7 bases outside the gene matches. The CDR3 DNA reads as TGTGCCAGCAGGGGACAGGGCCCCATATATGGCTACACCTTC. It specifies CASRGQGPIYGYTF.

This clonotype was observed many times. This sequence joins TRBV5-4 and TRBJ2-2; D may correspond to TRBD1 or TRBD2 (5 bases each). The CDR3 length is 13 residues. The ends were cut back, 4 bases at V and 6 bases at J, with 10 bases in the middle. Germline assignment: CDR1 SGHNT and CDR2 YYREEE (reference sequence). In nucleotides, the CDR3 is TGTGCCAGCAGCCAGGTGGGGGCCGGGGAGCTGTTTTTT. Translation: CASSQVGAGELFF.

This clonotype was counted at least ten times. J is TRBJ1-1 and V is TRBV6-5, with 10 bases that match TRBD1. Germline-derived CDR1 and CDR2 are MNHEY and SVGAGI. The CDR3 is 14 amino acids. The V and J ends lost 6 bases and 0 bases, in that order; junction bases with no gene match: 1. The CDR3 here is CASRTGGMNTEAFF. The DNA of the CDR3 is TGTGCCAGCAGGACAGGGGGCATGAACACTGAAGCTTTCTTT.

About this clonotype itself: The conserved closing phenylalanine or tryptophan is absent in this CDR3, likely reflecting a read error. The rearrangement links TRBV11-2 to TRBJ2-5, with D tentatively TRBD1 or TRBD2 (5 bases each). V dropped 5 bases and J dropped 5 bases, with 21 bases sitting between them. CDR1 and CDR2 (germline): SGHAT, FQNNGV. There are 16 residues in the CDR3. The CDR3 sequence: CASSRLSVRGLETQYL. The CDR3 nucleotides read TGTGCCAGCAGCAGACTTAGCGTTAGGGGTTTGGAGACCCAGTACTTA.

This clonotype came up once. Given a much more abundant clone one base away, this may be a read error. The genes are TRBV28 and TRBJ1-1; 7 bases align to TRBD1. CDR3 length: 14 amino acids. The germline V gene has CDR1 MDHEN and CDR2 SYDVKM. CDR3: CASTLPGQNTDAFF. DNA for the CDR3: TGTGCCAGCACCCTACCGGGACAGAACACTGACGCTTTCTTT. The variable domain in full, completed from reference TRBV28 and TRBJ1-1, reads DVKVTQSSRYLVKRTGEKVFLECVQDMDHENMFWYRQDPGLGLRLIYFSYDVKMKEKGDIPEGYSVSREKKERFSLILESASTNQTSMYLCASTLPGQNTDAFFGQGTRLTVV.

This clonotype was recorded once. At one of its ends the junction is not consistent with the germline gene, which may arise from a read error. The chain joins TRBV6-2 or TRBV6-3 to TRBJ1-1, with 7 bases aligning to TRBD1. The V gene's germline CDR1 is MNHEY and CDR2 SVGEGT. The CDR3 runs 16 residues. In nucleotides, the CDR3 is TGTACCAGCAGTTACCCCACAGGGGACCTAAACACTGAAGCTTTCTTT. Translating gives CTSSYPTGDLNTEAFF.

Remarks on this clonotype: The CDR3 carries no conserved terminal phenylalanine or tryptophan, so it likely arises from a read error. V gene TRBV29-1 combines with J gene TRBJ2-1, with D maybe TRBD1 (6 bases). The CDR3 is 12 residues long. The germline V gene encodes CDR1 SQVTM and CDR2 ANQGSEA. The CDR3 bases are TGCAGTGTTGAACAGGGTTTCCATGAGCAGTTCCTC. This codes for CSVEQGFHEQFL.

This chain uses TRBV11-2 with TRBJ1-2; D perhaps matches TRBD1 (5 bases). Germline V gene sequence: CDR1 SGHAT, CDR2 FQNNGV. The CDR3 covers 14 residues. Trimming left V 9 bases short and J 9 bases short, with 23 bases between. The CDR3 coding sequence is TGTGCCAGTAGTGCAAGTGCGGGGGTCGGTTGCTACACCTTC. This codes for CASSASAGVGCYTF.

This clonotype occurred once. Mismatch with germline at one junction end may stem from a read error. The chain employs TRBV6-2 or TRBV6-3 and TRBJ2-4; weak D call: TRBD1 (6 bases). The CDR3 loop spans 12 amino acids. The germline gives CDR1 MNHEY, CDR2 SVGEGT. CDR3 sequence: CANSYAAGASYF. CDR3 bases: TGTGCCAACAGTTACGCGGCAGGGGCTTCGTACTTC.

Points on this clonotype: At one of its ends the junction is not consistent with the germline gene, which may arise from a read error. This sequence joins TRBV6-2 or TRBV6-3 and TRBJ1-2; D is possibly TRBD1 (5 bases). Germline loops: CDR1 MNHEY, CDR2 SVGEGT. The CDR3 sequence is 14 residues long. CDR3 sequence reads: CTSVGEGRNYGYTF. The CDR3 bases are TGTACCAGCGTTGGAGAGGGGAGAAACTATGGCTACACCTTC.

This clonotype has at least ten counts. V and J are TRBV5-6 and TRBJ1-4; D unresolved. The CDR3 length is 15 residues. CDR1 is SGHDT and CDR2 is YYEEEE in the germline V gene. Trimming took 0 bases from V and 0 from J, leaving 6 bases between them. The CDR3 DNA reads as TGTGCCAGCAGCTTGGGTCCTTCAACTAATGAAAAACTGTTTTTT. It translates to CASSLGPSTNEKLFF.